This T cell receptor (beta chain) was identified in a study of blood T cells in healthy people across ages. General study results and limits: The study regarded diversity estimates from one million T cells as underestimates. A greater number of naive CD4+ cells and higher diversity distinguished long-lived donors from aged donors.

The CDR3 covers 15 residues. Germline loops: CDR1 DFQATT, CDR2 SNEGSKA (reference sequence). The donors, aged roughly 6 to 90, were healthy Caucasians from Russia. A remark on this clonotype: The antigen is unknown.

A J-beta primer mix and a sample-barcoded 5' primer were used in a second PCR of roughly 7 to 12 cycles. The yield of each sample was at least 2.5 million CDR3-containing paired-end reads. TCRdb passed the 5' RACE reads through MiXCR, listing each CDR3 protein once. The table includes roughly 1.9 million distinct CDR3 sequences, about two fifths detected once. Sequenced sample: blood. The chain joins TRBV20-1 to TRBJ2-5; D call uncertain. The closer fit of TRBJ2-1 to the DNA end suggests the J call may be wrong. The origin of this receptor is a human donor in good health. CDR3 sequence (DNA): TGCAGTGCTTTCGCCGGTGCAGCTATCCAAGAGACCCAGTTCTTC. This codes for CSAFAGAAIQETQFF.